Following are 9 T cell receptor beta chains from one sample sequenced in a study of post-analysis software for immune sequencing data (dated by TCRdb to between 2014 and 2016). Broader findings and caveats from the paper: Significantly higher frequencies in patients than in controls were found for several TRBV segments, including TRBV5-6, TRBV5-1 and TRBV20-1.

The library was produced with PCR. The sequencer was an Illumina HiSeq 2500. To reduce PCR and sequencing biases, unique molecular identifiers were built into the TCR beta cDNA libraries. Through fastp at Q25 and MiXCR, TCRdb rebuilt clones from the public reads, retaining in-frame beta chains. When rows share a CDR3 protein, they turn into one entry using the most common DNA and genes. The table for this sample lists about 200,000 distinct CDR3 sequences; roughly 30% of them were counted only once. The top ten clonotypes cover approximately 3.6% of the sample. No antigen has been identified for these receptors. Sequencing was done on a sample of blood. These TCRs come from a girl aged 2-17 years with multiple sclerosis.

Many counts were recorded for this clonotype. The chain uses TRBV2 and TRBJ2-5; D is possibly TRBD1 or TRBD2 (6 bases each). The tail of the sequence fits TRBJ2-7 better, so the J call may be wrong. Germline V gene lookup returns CDR1 SNHLY and CDR2 FYNNEI. The CDR3 length is 15 residues. CDR3 sequence reads: CASTSQQGLESEQYF. The CDR3 DNA is TGTGCCAGCACCTCCCAACAGGGACTCGAATCCGAGCAGTACTTC.

This clonotype was seen ten or more times. The chain combines TRBV7-3 with TRBJ2-5; D is possibly TRBD2 (5 bases). Germline V gene lookup returns CDR1 SGHTA and CDR2 FQGTGA. The CDR3 is 15 residues long. V lost 5 bases and J lost 5, with 18 bases in between. The CDR3 sequence is CASSPQNTGTETQYF. In nucleotides, the CDR3 is TGTGCCAGCAGCCCCCAGAATACGGGAACGGAGACCCAGTACTTC.

The rearrangement joins TRBV3-1 to TRBJ1-2; D may be TRBD1 (5 bases). The CDR3 sequence is 15 residues long. From germline, CDR1 is LGHDT and CDR2 YNNKEL (reference sequence). V lost 0 bases to trimming and J lost 7 bases, with 15 bases between them. CDR3 in DNA: TGTGCCAGCAGCCAAGATCGGATTGGGAGGGGTGGCTACACCTTC. Translation gives CASSQDRIGRGGYTF.

Concerning this clonotype: A read error is possible here, since a much larger clone lies one base away. The chain has TRBV5-1 and TRBJ2-5; 8 bases agree with TRBD2. CDR3 length: 12 amino acids. Germline CDR1 SGHRS, CDR2 YFSETQ. The V gene end was trimmed by 7 bases and the J gene end by 11 bases; junction bases not matched to a gene: 10. CDR3 amino acids: CASGTRFDEQYF. In DNA, the CDR3 is TGCGCCAGCGGGACTAGATTCGATGAGCAGTACTTC.

Points on this clonotype: Just one base apart from a much larger clone, this may be a read error. V and J are TRBV7-8 and TRBJ2-7, with a tentative D call TRBD2 (5 bases). The CDR3 sequence is 15 residues long. V was trimmed by 5 bases and J by 1 base, leaving 15 bases between them. CDR1 and CDR2 from the germline V gene are SGHVS and FQNEAQ. CDR3 sequence (DNA): TGTGCCAGCAGCGTACGAGGGCGCGAATCCTACGAGCAGTACTTC. Translated: CASSVRGRESYEQYF.

V and J are TRBV11-2 and TRBJ2-7, with TRBD1 identical over 7 bases. This CDR3 has 16 residues. V gave up 3 bases and J gave up 2 bases; unmatched junction bases: 10. The germline V gene has CDR1 SGHAT and CDR2 FQNNGV. This CDR3 reads CASSFGRTGDPYEQYF. DNA of the CDR3: TGTGCCAGCAGCTTTGGGAGAACAGGGGACCCCTACGAGCAGTACTTC.

The chain joins TRBV5-1 to TRBJ2-1; D perhaps matches TRBD2 (5 bases). Germline assignment: CDR1 SGHRS and CDR2 YFSETQ. CDR3 length equals 17 residues. Trimming pared 0 bases from V and 2 bases from J, leaving 15 bases between. The CDR3 reads CASSLDRGRIAYNEQFF. In nucleotides, the CDR3 is TGCGCCAGCAGCTTGGATCGGGGAAGGATAGCCTACAATGAGCAGTTCTTC.

This clonotype appeared many times. This chain uses TRBV6-6 with TRBJ2-7, with D perhaps TRBD1 or TRBD2 (5 bases each). V lost 6 bases and J lost 5, with 17 bases in between. In germline, CDR1 is MNHNY, CDR2 SVGAGI (reference sequence). The CDR3 contains 14 residues. The CDR3 spells CASSPSRQRHEQYF. The CDR3 nucleotides are TGTGCCAGCAGCCCCTCTCGACAGCGGCACGAGCAGTACTTC.

Ten or more counts support this clonotype. This chain links TRBV5-1 with TRBJ2-6; D not resolved. Per the germline V gene, CDR1 is SGHRS and CDR2 is YFSETQ. Trimming took 4 bases from V and 3 from J, leaving 11 bases between them. CDR3 length: 15 residues. The CDR3 coding sequence is TGCGCCAGCAGCGCCAACCTCTTTGGGGCCAACGTCCTGACTTTC. This sequence encodes CASSANLFGANVLTF.